The 6 T cell receptor beta chains reported below all come from one sample, sequenced in a study of OX40 agonist ivuxolimab in advanced cancers. Data came from immunoSEQ multiplex PCR; TCRdb stores just in-frame clones and leaves some out. The table records tens of thousands of clones, around 90% of them present only once. The starting material was CD4+ or CD8+ T cells sorted from blood, obtained in a trial of the OX40 agonist ivuxolimab. These receptors were collected from an adult with an advanced solid tumor such as melanoma, head and neck, liver or kidney cancer.

The chain uses TRBV18 and TRBJ2-5, with D possibly being TRBD1 (5 bases). Looked up from germline, CDR1 is KGHSH and CDR2 is LQKENI. V lost 3 bases to trimming and J lost 0 bases, with 14 bases between them. The CDR3 runs to 16 residues. The chain's CDR3 is CASSPPLTAYQETQYF. The CDR3 DNA reads TGTGCCAGCTCACCTCCGTTGACAGCCTACCAAGAGACCCAGTACTTC.

The V and J genes are TRBV5-1 and TRBJ1-6, with TRBD1 as a possible D gene (5 bases). Deletions cut 0 bases from V and 7 bases from J, with 17 bases between. The CDR3 covers 17 residues. The V gene's germline CDR1 is SGHRS and CDR2 YFSETQ. CDR3 residues: CASSLVGEGMVNSPLHF. CDR3 DNA: TGCGCCAGCAGCTTGGTGGGAGAGGGGATGGTAAATTCACCCCTCCACTTT.

The J gene is TRBJ1-2, the V gene TRBV5-6, with D hard to call. The CDR3 has 14 amino acids. The germline gives CDR1 SGHDT, CDR2 YYEEEE. The V end lost 1 base, the J end lost 4 bases, and 11 bases lay between the germline ends. This CDR3 reads CASSLLMVSYGYTF. The CDR3 region has the DNA TGTGCCAGCAGCTTGCTGATGGTCTCCTATGGCTACACCTTC.

The chain links TRBV5-6 to TRBJ1-2; 9 bases map to TRBD1. The germline V gene has CDR1 SGHDT and CDR2 YYEEEE. Germline trimming cut 5 bases from V and 0 bases from J; bases unmatched to any gene: 2. CDR3 length: 14 amino acids. CDR3 bases: TGTGCCAGCAGGCGACAGGGGGCTAACTATGGCTACACCTTC. The encoded protein is CASRRQGANYGYTF.

This chain connects TRBV5-1 to TRBJ2-7; D gene ambiguous. V dropped 0 bases and J dropped 4 bases, with 17 bases sitting between them. The CDR3 is 16 residues long. The germline gives CDR1 SGHRS, CDR2 YFSETQ. The CDR3 DNA reads TGCGCCAGCAGCTTGGCCGGGTTCTGGGTGGATTACGAGCAGTACTTC. Its translation: CASSLAGFWVDYEQYF.

The chain couples TRBV29-1 to TRBJ1-2, with a possible D match to TRBD1 (5 bases). The germline gives CDR1 SQVTM, CDR2 ANQGSEA. The CDR3 loop spans 11 amino acids. V was cut by 7 bases and J by 8 bases, with 14 bases left in between. The CDR3 coding sequence is TGCAGCGGGTCAGATGGGGGGGGCTACACCTTC. It specifies CSGSDGGGYTF.